This T cell receptor (beta chain) was found in a study of cytomegalovirus exposure and HLA in healthy donors. The study's findings and limits: Because they were indistinguishable, some V segments, including TRBV6-2 and TRBV6-3, were excluded. Clonal expansion, a later analysis showed, was greater in HLA-associated TCR beta chains than in equally common others. Later work found that TCR association rates differed between HLA loci; DRB1 had the most and HLA-C the fewest. Several of the most significant clusters appeared, in a later analysis, to be linked to common viral pathogens.

13 Jbeta primers and 60 Vbeta primers were used for the PCR. Sequencing was performed with immunoSEQ multiplex PCR; in TCRdb, only in-frame clones are kept and a portion is missing. The data show under 200,000 clones, with 75% to 90% seen just once and around 2% held by the top ten. Notes on this clone: Its specificity is unknown.

The germline CDR1 and CDR2 sequences are MGHRA and YSYEKL. The V segment lost 4 bases and the J segment 5 bases; nucleotides outside the gene matches: 9. The CDR3 runs 16 residues. The receptor was derived from a human donor in good health. This rearrangement joins TRBV4-1 to TRBJ1-5; 9 bases map to TRBD1. Sequencing input: PBMCs. As DNA, the CDR3 is TGCGCCAGCAGCCCCCTTGGGGACAGGGTCCATCAGCCCCAGCATTTT. Protein sequence: CASSPLGDRVHQPQHF.